This T cell receptor (beta chain) was identified during a study of cytomegalovirus exposure and HLA in healthy donors. Background on the study: The same platform was used for the 90 to 150 validation repertoires as for the 650 to 800 first-cohort repertoires, as reported in a later analysis. General study points: It was confirmed in vitro that a few of the CMV-associated chains were specific for CMV antigens. Subsequent analysis revealed that first-cohort TCR clusters tended to co-occur in the 95 to 150 validation repertoires.

Here immunoSEQ multiplex PCR was the method, and the copy in TCRdb shows in-frame clones only, minus some. The sample carries 120,000 or so clones, 89% recorded once. Concerning this clone itself: Its antigen is as yet unknown.

Between the trimmed V and J ends, which lost 6 bases and 4 bases, there was a span of 15 bases. This CDR3 has 14 amino acids. CDR1 is MGHDK and CDR2 is SYGVNS in the germline V gene. Among the roughly 120 subjects of the validation cohort, separate from the roughly 670-subject first cohort, were the donors. The chain recombines TRBV25-1 with TRBJ1-1; D unresolved. The specimen was PBMCs. This TCR came from a woman younger than 35 in good health and CMV-seronegative. This chain's CDR3 is CASSGYQVSTEAFF. In nucleotides, the CDR3 is TGTGCCAGCAGCGGTTATCAGGTTAGCACTGAAGCTTTCTTT.